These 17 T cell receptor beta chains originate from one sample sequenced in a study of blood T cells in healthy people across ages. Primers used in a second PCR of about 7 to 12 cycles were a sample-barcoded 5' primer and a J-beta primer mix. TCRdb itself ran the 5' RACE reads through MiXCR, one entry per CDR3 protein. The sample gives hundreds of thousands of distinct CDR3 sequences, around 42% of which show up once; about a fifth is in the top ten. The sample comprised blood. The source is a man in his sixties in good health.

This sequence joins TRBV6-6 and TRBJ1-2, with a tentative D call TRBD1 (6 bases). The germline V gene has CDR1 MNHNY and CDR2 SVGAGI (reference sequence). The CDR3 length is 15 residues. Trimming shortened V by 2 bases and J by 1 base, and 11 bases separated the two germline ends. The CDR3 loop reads CASSYLGGRNYGYTF. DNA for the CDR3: TGTGCCAGCAGTTACCTCGGGGGCCGTAACTATGGCTACACCTTC.

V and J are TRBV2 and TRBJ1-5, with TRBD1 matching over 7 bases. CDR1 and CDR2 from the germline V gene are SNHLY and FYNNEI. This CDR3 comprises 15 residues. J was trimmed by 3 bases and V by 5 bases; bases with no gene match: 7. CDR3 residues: CASSKRQGPNQPQHF. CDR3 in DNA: TGTGCCAGCAGTAAGAGACAGGGACCCAATCAGCCCCAGCATTTT.

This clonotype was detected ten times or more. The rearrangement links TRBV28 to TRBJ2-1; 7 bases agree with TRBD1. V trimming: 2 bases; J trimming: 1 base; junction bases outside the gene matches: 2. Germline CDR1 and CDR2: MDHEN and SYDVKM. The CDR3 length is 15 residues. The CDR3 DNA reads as TGTGCCAGCAGTTTACCCAGGGGGTCCTACAATGAGCAGTTCTTC. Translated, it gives CASSLPRGSYNEQFF.

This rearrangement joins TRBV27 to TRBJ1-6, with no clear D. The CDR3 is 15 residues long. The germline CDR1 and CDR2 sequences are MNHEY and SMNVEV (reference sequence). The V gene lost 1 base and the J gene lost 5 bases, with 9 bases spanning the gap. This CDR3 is CASSLFGTDNSPLHF. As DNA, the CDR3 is TGTGCCAGCAGTTTATTCGGTACAGATAATTCACCCCTCCACTTT.

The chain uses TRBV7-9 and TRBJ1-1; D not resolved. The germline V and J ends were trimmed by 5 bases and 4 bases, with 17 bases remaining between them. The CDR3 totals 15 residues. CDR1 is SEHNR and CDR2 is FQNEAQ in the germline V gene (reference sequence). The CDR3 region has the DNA TGTGCCAGCAGCCGACTGTCGGATAGTGGCACTGAAGCTTTCTTT. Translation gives CASSRLSDSGTEAFF. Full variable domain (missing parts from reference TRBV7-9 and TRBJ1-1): DTGVSQNPRHKITKRGQNVTFRCDPISEHNRLYWYRQTLGQGPEFLTYFQNEAQLEKSRLLSDRFSAERPKGSFSTLEIQRTEQGDSAMYLCASSRLSDSGTEAFFGQGTRLTVV.

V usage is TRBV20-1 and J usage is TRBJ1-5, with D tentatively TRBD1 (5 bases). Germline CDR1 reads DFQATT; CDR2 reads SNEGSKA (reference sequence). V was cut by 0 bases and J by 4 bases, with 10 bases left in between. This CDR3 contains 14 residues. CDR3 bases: TGCAGTGCTAGAGATGGGACCGTTAATCAGCCCCAGCATTTT. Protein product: CSARDGTVNQPQHF.

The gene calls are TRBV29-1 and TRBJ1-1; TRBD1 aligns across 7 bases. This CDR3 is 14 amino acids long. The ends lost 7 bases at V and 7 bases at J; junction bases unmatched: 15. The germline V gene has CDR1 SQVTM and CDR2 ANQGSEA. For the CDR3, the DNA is TGCAGCGCCGAACCCCAGGGGGGCCGCTTTGAAGCTTTCTTT. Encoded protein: CSAEPQGGRFEAFF. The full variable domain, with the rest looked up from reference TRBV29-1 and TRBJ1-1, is SAVISQKPSRDICQRGTSLTIQCQVDSQVTMMFWYRQQPGQSLTLIATANQGSEATYESGFVIDKFPISRPNLTFSTLTVSNMSPEDSSIYLCSAEPQGGRFEAFFGQGTRLTVV.

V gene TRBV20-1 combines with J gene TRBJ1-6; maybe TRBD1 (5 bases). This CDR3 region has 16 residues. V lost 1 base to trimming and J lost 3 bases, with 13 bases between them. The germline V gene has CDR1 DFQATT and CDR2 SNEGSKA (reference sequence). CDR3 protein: CSARVGGTNYNSPLHF. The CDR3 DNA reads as TGCAGTGCTAGAGTAGGAGGGACCAACTATAATTCACCCCTCCACTTT.

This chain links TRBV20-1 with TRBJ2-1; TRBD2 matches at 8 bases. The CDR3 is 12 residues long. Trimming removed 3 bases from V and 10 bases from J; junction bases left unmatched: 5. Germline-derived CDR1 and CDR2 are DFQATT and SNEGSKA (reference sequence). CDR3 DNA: TGCAGTGCTAGTTCCCCTAGCGGGGAGCAGTTCTTC. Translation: CSASSPSGEQFF.

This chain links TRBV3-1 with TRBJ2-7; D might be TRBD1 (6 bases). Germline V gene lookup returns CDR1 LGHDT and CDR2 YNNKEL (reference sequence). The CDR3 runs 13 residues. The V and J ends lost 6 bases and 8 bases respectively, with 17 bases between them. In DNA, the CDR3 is TGTGCCAGCAGGACAGGCCCTCTTGGTCAGCAGTACTTC. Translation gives CASRTGPLGQQYF.

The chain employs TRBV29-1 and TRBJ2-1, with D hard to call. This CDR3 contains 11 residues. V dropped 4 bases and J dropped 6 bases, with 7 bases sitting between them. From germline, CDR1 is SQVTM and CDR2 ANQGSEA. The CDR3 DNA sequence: TGCAGCGTTGTCTTGGGCAATGAGCAGTTCTTC. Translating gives CSVVLGNEQFF.

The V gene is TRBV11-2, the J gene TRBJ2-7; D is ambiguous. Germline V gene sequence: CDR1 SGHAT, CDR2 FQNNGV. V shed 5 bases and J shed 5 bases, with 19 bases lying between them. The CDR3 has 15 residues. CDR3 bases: TGTGCCAGCAGCCTCACCTCACTGGGATCGAACGAGCAGTACTTC. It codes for CASSLTSLGSNEQYF.

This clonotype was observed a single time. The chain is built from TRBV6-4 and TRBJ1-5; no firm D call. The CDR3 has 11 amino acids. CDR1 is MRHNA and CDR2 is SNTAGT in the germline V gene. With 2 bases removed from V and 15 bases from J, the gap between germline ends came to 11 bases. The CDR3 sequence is CASSDMGSRHF. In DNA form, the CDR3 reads TGTGCCAGCAGTGACATGGGATCACGGCATTTT.

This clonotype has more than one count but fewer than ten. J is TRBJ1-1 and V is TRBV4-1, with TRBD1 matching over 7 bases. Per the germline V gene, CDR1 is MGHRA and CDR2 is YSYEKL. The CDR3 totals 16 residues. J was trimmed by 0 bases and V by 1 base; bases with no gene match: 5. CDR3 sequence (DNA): TGCGCCAGCAGCCAAGCGACAGGGACCCTGAACACTGAAGCTTTCTTT. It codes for CASSQATGTLNTEAFF.

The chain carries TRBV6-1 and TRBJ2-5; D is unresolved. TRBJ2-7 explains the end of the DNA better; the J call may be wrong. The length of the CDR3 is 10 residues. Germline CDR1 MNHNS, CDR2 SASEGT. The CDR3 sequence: CANGSYEQYF. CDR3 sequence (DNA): TGTGCCAACGGGTCCTACGAGCAGTACTTC.

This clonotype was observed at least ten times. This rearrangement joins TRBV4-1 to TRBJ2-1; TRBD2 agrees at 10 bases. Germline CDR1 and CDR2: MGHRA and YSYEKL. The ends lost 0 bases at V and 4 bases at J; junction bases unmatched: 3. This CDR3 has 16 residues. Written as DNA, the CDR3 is TGCGCCAGCAGCCAAGATGTAGCGGGGGGATACAATGAGCAGTTCTTC. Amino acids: CASSQDVAGGYNEQFF.

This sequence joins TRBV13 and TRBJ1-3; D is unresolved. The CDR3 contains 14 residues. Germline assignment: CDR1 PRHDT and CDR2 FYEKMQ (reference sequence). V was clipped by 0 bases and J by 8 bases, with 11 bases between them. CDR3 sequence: CASSLGLGAYTIYF. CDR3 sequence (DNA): TGTGCCAGCAGCTTAGGCCTAGGAGCGTACACCATATATTTT.